This passage covers 13 T cell receptor beta chains from one sample sequenced in a study of shared clonotypes between healthy human individuals. This table comes from immunoSEQ multiplex PCR, and its TCRdb copy is limited to in-frame clones, with some not included. This table holds 550,000 to 750,000 clones, roughly 95% found once. In the naive CD8 group, cells lacked CD45RO and were positively selected for CCR7, so terminally differentiated effector memory CD45RA+ cells were left out. Sequencing used naive CD8+ T cells sorted from blood. The receptors were sampled from a woman under 40 in good health.

Points on this clone: Germline is not matched at one junction end, which may reflect a read error. The chain is built from TRBV6-5 and TRBJ2-3; 11 nucleotides align to TRBD2. The germline V gene encodes CDR1 MNHEY and CDR2 SVGAGI. The CDR3 loop spans 15 amino acids. The CDR3 sequence is CASSYSGTSGDTQYF. DNA for the CDR3: TGTGCCAGCAGCTACTCCGGGACTAGCGGTGATACGCAGTATTTT.

CDR3 in amino acids: CASSRGQNSYEQYF. Written as DNA, the CDR3 is TGTGCCAGCAGCCGAGGACAGAACTCCTACGAGCAGTACTTC. The chain is built from TRBV7-8 and TRBJ2-7, with D perhaps TRBD1 (6 bases). From germline, CDR1 is SGHVS and CDR2 FQNEAQ. Trimming took off 5 bases at V and 0 bases at J, with 11 bases between the two ends. CDR3 length: 14 residues.

The V gene is TRBV5-1, the J gene TRBJ2-2, with 8 bases that match TRBD2. V lost 2 bases to trimming and J lost 4 bases; unmatched junction nucleotides: 4. The CDR3 covers 15 residues. Germline V lookup: CDR1 SGHRS, CDR2 YFSETQ. CDR3 loop: CASSFTSGTTGELFF. In DNA, the CDR3 is TGCGCCAGCAGCTTTACTAGCGGTACCACCGGGGAGCTGTTTTTT. The whole variable domain, filled in from reference TRBV5-1 and TRBJ2-2, reads KAGVTQTPRYLIKTRGQQVTLSCSPISGHRSVSWYQQTPGQGLQFLFEYFSETQRNKGNFPGRFSGRQFSNSRSEMNVSTLELGDSALYLCASSFTSGTTGELFFGEGSRLTVL.

The gene calls are TRBV27 and TRBJ2-1; 8 bases fit TRBD1. Germline-derived CDR1 and CDR2 are MNHEY and SMNVEV (reference sequence). Trimming removed 8 bases from V and 1 base from J; junction bases left unmatched: 13. The length of the CDR3 is 17 residues. The CDR3 region is CASGGYRGTRSYNEQFF. The CDR3 region has the DNA TGTGCCAGCGGGGGGTACAGGGGGACGAGGTCCTACAATGAGCAGTTCTTC.

For this clone: Other DNA sequences within the sample encode an identical CDR3. The chain combines TRBV27 with TRBJ2-7; 10 positions agree with TRBD2. Germline assignment: CDR1 MNHEY and CDR2 SMNVEV (reference sequence). V lost 2 bases, J lost 2 bases, and 0 bases stayed unmatched. CDR3 length: 14 amino acids. CDR3: CASSLLAGAYEQYF. The DNA for the CDR3 is TGTGCCAGCAGTTTACTAGCGGGAGCCTACGAGCAGTACTTC.

This chain connects TRBV7-9 to TRBJ2-1, with 13 bases lining up with TRBD2. This CDR3 comprises 15 residues. Unmatched junction bases numbered 5, after V lost 5 bases and J lost 7 bases. The germline gives CDR1 SEHNR, CDR2 FQNEAQ (reference sequence). The CDR3 bases are TGTGCCAGCAGCCCGACTAGCGGGAGGAGAAATGAGCAGTTCTTC. Its translation: CASSPTSGRRNEQFF.

The V gene is TRBV19, the J gene TRBJ2-1; D unresolved. The CDR3 sequence is 13 residues long. CDR1 and CDR2 (germline): LNHDA, SQIVND (reference sequence). Trimming pared 7 bases from V and 7 bases from J, leaving 14 bases between. The CDR3 coding sequence is TGTGCCAGTACGTCCGAGATGTCGAATGAGCAGTTCTTC. Translation gives CASTSEMSNEQFF.

This chain connects TRBV28 to TRBJ1-1; 8 bases are shared with TRBD1. The CDR3 covers 16 residues. Trimming took 3 bases from V and 2 from J; bases not matched to a gene: 8. Germline V CDR1 and CDR2: MDHEN, SYDVKM. CDR3 in DNA: TGTGCCAGCAGTTTCCACGACAGGGGTTATAACACTGAAGCTTTCTTT. The encoded protein is CASSFHDRGYNTEAFF.

The chain joins TRBV4-1 to TRBJ1-5; TRBD1 is a possible D gene (5 bases). Germline assignment: CDR1 MGHRA and CDR2 YSYEKL. The length of the CDR3 is 14 residues. V was shortened by 3 bases and J by 4 bases, with 10 bases between the two germline ends. The CDR3 loop is CASSQRQNNQPQHF. DNA for the CDR3: TGCGCCAGCAGCCAGCGACAGAATAATCAGCCCCAGCATTTT.

The rearrangement joins TRBV5-1 to TRBJ1-3, with no clear D. Trimming cost V 10 bases and J 5 bases, with 13 bases left between them. Germline V gene sequence: CDR1 SGHRS, CDR2 YFSETQ. This CDR3 is 12 amino acids long. The CDR3 DNA sequence: TGCGCCCCAATCGCCCCTAGAAACACCATATATTTT. It codes for CAPIAPRNTIYF.

The chain couples TRBV19 to TRBJ1-1; 8 bases map to TRBD1. Germline-derived CDR1 and CDR2 are LNHDA and SQIVND (reference sequence). The CDR3 spans 14 residues. Unmatched junction bases numbered 11, after V lost 8 bases and J lost 6 bases. CDR3 bases: TGTGCCAGTGAAGGGACAGGACTACAGTCTGAAGCTTTCTTT. Its translation: CASEGTGLQSEAFF.

The rearrangement joins TRBV9 to TRBJ2-7; D assignment may be TRBD1 or TRBD2 (5 bases each). Trimming cost V 1 base and J 4 bases, with 9 bases left between them. CDR1 and CDR2 (germline): SGDLS, YYNGEE. The CDR3 is 13 residues long. CDR3: CASSVSEGYEQYF. The CDR3 DNA sequence: TGTGCCAGCAGCGTATCAGAGGGGTACGAGCAGTACTTC.

The J gene is TRBJ2-1, the V gene TRBV10-1, with D possibly TRBD1 on 6 matching bases. V shed 3 bases and J shed 8 bases, with 17 bases lying between them. CDR1 is WNHNN, CDR2 SYGVQD, per germline (reference sequence). The CDR3 length is 15 residues. The CDR3 reads CASSDQGLSGYEQFF. Here the CDR3 DNA reads TGCGCCAGCAGTGACCAGGGGCTATCGGGCTATGAGCAGTTCTTC.